This T cell receptor (beta chain) is drawn from a study of beta chain features in type 1 diabetes. Whole-study results and caveats: Relative to healthy donors, patients appeared to have naive, central memory and Treg TCRB repertoires that were more similar.

Germline V CDR1 and CDR2: MDHEN, SYDVKM. This CDR3 is 14 amino acids long. With V trimmed by 8 bases and J by 0 bases, 7 bases remained unmatched. This clone was recorded at least ten times. The antigen is unknown. Expressed TCRB transcripts were sequenced because the entire RNA isolate underwent reverse transcription. Produced via immunoSEQ multiplex PCR; TCRdb's table is partial and in-frame only. The sample carries about 150,000 clones, about 10% recorded once. Sample: naive CD4+ T cells from blood. This sequence was found in a man younger than 35 in good health. V and J are TRBV28 and TRBJ2-7; TRBD2 matches at 7 bases. CDR3 nucleotide sequence: TGTGCCAGCGGGAGGGCAGGGAGCTCCTACGAGCAGTACTTC. Amino acid sequence: CASGRAGSSYEQYF.